This T cell receptor beta chain was sequenced for a study of T cell repertoires and Cas9 in healthy adults. Study-wide context: SpCas9-reactive CD4 and CD8 T cells were characterized for potency, cytotoxicity and lineage. Study-wide findings and caveats: Reportedly, SpCas9-reactive effector T cell proliferation and function were mitigated by SpCas9-reactive Tregs in vitro.

The V and J ends lost 2 bases and 7 bases, in that order; junction bases with no gene match: 5. The CDR3 covers 16 residues. CDR1 and CDR2 (germline): SGHVS, FQNEAQ. Sequencing used immunoSEQ multiplex PCR; TCRdb keeps in-frame clones, though not all of them. Of more than 13,000 clones in the sample, about nine tenths are singletons; the top ten hold around 2%. With respect to this clone: The antigen is not known.

The origin of this receptor is a human donor in good health. The rearrangement links TRBV7-8 to TRBJ2-1, with TRBD2 matching over 13 bases. Input material: Tregs (CD4+, CD25+, CD127-, CD137-, CD154-) from PBMCs; culture status not recorded. The CDR3: CASSLSTTSGGNEQFF. In nucleotides, the CDR3 is TGTGCCAGCAGCTTATCTACGACTAGCGGGGGGAATGAGCAGTTCTTC.